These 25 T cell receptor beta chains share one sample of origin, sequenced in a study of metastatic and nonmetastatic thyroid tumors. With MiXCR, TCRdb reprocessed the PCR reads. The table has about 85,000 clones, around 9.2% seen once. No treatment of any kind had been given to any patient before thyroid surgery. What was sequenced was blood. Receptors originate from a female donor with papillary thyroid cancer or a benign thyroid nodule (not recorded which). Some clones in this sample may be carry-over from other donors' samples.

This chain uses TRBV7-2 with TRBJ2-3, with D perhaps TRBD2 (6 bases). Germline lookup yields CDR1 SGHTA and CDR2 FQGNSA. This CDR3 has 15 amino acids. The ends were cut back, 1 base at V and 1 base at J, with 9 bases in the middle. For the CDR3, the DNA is TGTGCCAGCAGCTTAGGGCGGGGAGGCACAGATACGCAGTATTTT. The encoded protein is CASSLGRGGTDTQYF. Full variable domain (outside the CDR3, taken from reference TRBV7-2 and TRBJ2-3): GAGVSQSPSNKVTEKGKDVELRCDPISGHTALYWYRQSLGQGLEFLIYFQGNSAPDKSGLPSDRFSAERTGGSVSTLTIQRTQQEDSAVYLCASSLGRGGTDTQYFGPGTRLTVL.

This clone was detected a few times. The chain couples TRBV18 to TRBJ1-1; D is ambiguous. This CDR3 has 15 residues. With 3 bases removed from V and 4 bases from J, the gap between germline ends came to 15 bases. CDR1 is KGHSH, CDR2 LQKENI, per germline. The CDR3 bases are TGTGCCAGCTCACCCGTCCCCGGGTCGAGCACTGAAGCTTTCTTT. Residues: CASSPVPGSSTEAFF.

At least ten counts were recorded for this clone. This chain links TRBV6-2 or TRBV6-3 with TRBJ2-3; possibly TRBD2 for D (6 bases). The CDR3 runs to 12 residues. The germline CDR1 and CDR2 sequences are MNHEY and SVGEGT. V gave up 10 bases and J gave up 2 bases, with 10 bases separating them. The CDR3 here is CATGDFTDTQYF. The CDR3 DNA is TGTGCCACCGGGGACTTCACAGATACGCAGTATTTT.

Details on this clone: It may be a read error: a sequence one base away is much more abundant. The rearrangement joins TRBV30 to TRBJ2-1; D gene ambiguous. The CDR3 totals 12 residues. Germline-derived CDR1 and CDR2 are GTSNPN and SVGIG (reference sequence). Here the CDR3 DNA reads TGTGTCCTGGGGAAGTTCGACAATGAGCAGTTCTTC. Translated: CVLGKFDNEQFF.

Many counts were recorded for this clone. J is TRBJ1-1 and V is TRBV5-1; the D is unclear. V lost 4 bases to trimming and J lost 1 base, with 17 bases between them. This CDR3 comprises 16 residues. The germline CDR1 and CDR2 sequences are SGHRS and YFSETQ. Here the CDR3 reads CASSNRASGANTEAFF. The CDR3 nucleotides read TGCGCCAGCAGCAACCGGGCGAGTGGCGCGAACACTGAAGCTTTCTTT.

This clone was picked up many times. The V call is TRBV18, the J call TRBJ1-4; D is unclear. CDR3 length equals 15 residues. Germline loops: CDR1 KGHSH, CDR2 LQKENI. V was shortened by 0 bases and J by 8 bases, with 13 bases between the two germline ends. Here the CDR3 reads CASSPPSNLGEKLFF. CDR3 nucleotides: TGTGCCAGCTCACCACCGTCAAATCTGGGGGAAAAACTGTTTTTT.

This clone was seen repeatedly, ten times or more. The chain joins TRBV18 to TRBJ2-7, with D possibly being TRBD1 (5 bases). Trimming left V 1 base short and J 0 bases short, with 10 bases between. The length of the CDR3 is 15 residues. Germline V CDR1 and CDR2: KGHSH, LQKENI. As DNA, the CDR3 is TGTGCCAGCTCACCACGAACAGGAGCCTCCTACGAGCAGTACTTC. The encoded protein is CASSPRTGASYEQYF.

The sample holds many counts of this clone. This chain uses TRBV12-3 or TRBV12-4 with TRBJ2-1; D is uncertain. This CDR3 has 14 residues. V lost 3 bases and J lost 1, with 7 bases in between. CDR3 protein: CASSFRRSYNEQFF. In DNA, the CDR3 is TGTGCCAGCAGTTTTAGAAGGTCCTACAATGAGCAGTTCTTC.

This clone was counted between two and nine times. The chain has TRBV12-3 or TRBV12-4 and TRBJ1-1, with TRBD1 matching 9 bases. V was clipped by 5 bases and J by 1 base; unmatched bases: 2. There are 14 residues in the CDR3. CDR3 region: CASSGTGRNTEAFF. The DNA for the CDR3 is TGTGCCAGCAGTGGGACAGGGCGGAACACTGAAGCTTTCTTT.

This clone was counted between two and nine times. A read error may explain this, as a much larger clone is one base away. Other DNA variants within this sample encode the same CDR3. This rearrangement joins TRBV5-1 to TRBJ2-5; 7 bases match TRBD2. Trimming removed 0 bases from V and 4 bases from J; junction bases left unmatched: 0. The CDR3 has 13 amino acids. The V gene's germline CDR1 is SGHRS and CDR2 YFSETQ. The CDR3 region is CASSLGGGETQYF. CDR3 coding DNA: TGCGCCAGCAGCTTGGGCGGGGGAGAGACCCAGTACTTC.

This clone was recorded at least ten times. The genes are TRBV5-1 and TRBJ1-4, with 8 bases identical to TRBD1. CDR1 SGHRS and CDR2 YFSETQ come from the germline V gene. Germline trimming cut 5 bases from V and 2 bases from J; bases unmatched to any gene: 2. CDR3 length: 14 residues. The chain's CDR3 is CASRTGDTNEKLFF. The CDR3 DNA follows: TGCGCCAGCAGGACAGGGGACACTAATGAAAAACTGTTTTTT. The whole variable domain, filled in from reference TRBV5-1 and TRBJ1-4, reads KAGVTQTPRYLIKTRGQQVTLSCSPISGHRSVSWYQQTPGQGLQFLFEYFSETQRNKGNFPGRFSGRQFSNSRSEMNVSTLELGDSALYLCASRTGDTNEKLFFGSGTQLSVL.

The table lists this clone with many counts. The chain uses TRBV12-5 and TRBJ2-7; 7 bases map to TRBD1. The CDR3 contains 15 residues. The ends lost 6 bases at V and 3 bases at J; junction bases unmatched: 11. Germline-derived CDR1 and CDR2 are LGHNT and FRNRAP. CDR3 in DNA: TGTGCTAGTGGCCTGGGACAGCAGGGATTCTACGAGCAGTACTTC. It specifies CASGLGQQGFYEQYF.

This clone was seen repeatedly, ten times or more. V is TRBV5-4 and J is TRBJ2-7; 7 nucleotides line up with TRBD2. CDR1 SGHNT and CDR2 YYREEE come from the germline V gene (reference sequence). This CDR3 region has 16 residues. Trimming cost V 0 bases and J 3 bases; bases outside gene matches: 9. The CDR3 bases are TGTGCCAGCAGCTTGGAGGTACCCGGGAGGATCTACGAGCAGTACTTC. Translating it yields CASSLEVPGRIYEQYF. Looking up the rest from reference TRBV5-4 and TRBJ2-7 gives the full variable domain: ETGVTQSPTHLIKTRGQQVTLRCSSQSGHNTVSWYQQALGQGPQFIFQYYREEENGRGNFPPRFSGLQFPNYSSELNVNALELDDSALYLCASSLEVPGRIYEQYFGPGTRLTVT.

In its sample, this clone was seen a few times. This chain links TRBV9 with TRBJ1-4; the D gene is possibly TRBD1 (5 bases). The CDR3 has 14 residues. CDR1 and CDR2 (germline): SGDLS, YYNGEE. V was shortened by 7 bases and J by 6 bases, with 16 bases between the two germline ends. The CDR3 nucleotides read TGTGCCAGCCACCCCACTGGGGGGGATGAAAAACTGTTTTTT. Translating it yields CASHPTGGDEKLFF.

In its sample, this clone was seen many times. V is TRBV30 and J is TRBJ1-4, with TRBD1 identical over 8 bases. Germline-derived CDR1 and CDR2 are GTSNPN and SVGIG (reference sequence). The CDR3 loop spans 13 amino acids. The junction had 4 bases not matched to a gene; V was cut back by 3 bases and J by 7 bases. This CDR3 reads CAWRWTGSEKLFF. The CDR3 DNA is TGTGCCTGGAGGTGGACAGGGAGTGAAAAACTGTTTTTT.

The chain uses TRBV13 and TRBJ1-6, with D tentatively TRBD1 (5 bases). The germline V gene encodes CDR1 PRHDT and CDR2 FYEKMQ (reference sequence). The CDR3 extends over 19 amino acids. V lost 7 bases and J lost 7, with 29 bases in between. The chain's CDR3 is CASTSRVGTRQSNNSPLHF. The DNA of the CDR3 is TGTGCCAGCACCTCCCGGGTTGGGACCCGTCAGTCGAACAATTCACCCCTCCACTTT.

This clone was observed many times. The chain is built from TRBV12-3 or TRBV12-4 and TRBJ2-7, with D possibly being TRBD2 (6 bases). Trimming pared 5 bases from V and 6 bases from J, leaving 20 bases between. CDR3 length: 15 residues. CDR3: CASSHGGSKWAEQYF. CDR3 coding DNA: TGTGCCAGCAGTCACGGGGGTTCCAAATGGGCCGAGCAGTACTTC.

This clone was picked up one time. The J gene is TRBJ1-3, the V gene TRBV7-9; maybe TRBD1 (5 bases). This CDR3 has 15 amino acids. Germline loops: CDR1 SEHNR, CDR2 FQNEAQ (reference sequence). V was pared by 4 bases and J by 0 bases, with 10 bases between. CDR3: CASSSQGSSGNTIYF. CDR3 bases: TGTGCCAGCAGCTCCCAGGGTAGCTCTGGAAACACCATATATTTT.

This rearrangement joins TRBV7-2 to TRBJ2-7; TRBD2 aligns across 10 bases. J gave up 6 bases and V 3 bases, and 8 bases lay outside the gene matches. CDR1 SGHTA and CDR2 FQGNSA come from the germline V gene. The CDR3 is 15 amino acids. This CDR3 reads CASSFLAGAEFEQYF. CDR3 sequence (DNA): TGTGCCAGCAGCTTCCTAGCGGGGGCCGAATTCGAGCAGTACTTC.

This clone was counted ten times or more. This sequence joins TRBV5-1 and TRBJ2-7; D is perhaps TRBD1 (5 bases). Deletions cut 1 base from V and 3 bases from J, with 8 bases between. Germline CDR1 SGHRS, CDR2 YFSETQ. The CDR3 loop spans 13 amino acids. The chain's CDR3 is CASSLQDNYEQYF. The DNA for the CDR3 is TGCGCCAGCAGCTTGCAGGACAACTACGAGCAGTACTTC. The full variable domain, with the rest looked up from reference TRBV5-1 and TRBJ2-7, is KAGVTQTPRYLIKTRGQQVTLSCSPISGHRSVSWYQQTPGQGLQFLFEYFSETQRNKGNFPGRFSGRQFSNSRSEMNVSTLELGDSALYLCASSLQDNYEQYFGPGTRLTVT.

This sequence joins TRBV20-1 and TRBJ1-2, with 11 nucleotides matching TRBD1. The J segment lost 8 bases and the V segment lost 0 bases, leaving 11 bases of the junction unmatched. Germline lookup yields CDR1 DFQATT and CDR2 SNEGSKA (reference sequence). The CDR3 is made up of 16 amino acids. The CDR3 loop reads CSARDVGQGAKGGYTF. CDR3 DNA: TGCAGTGCTAGAGACGTTGGACAGGGGGCGAAGGGAGGCTACACCTTC.

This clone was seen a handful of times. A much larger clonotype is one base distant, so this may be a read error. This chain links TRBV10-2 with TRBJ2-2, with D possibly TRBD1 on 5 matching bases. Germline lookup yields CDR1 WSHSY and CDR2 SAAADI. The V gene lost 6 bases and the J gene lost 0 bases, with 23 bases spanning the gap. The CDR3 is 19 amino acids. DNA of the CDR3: TGCGCCAGCAGAAAGCCCAACCCCCAGGACACTGCGAACACCGGGGAGCTGTTTTTT. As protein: CASRKPNPQDTANTGELFF.

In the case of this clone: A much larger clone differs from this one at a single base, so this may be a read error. CDR3 amino acids: CASSIRGRLGGNEELFF. The DNA of the CDR3 is TGTGCCAGTAGTATAAGGGGACGACTAGGAGGTAATGAAGAACTGTTTTTT. The rearrangement links TRBV19 to TRBJ1-4, with D perhaps matching TRBD1 (5 bases). CDR3 length: 17 residues. Per germline, CDR1 LNHDA and CDR2 SQIVND (reference sequence).

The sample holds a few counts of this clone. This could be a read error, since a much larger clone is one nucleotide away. CDR3 sequence (DNA): TGTGTCTGGAGTGTACAGGGCAATCGTGAAGCTTTCTTT. It codes for CVWSVQGNREAFF. V usage is TRBV30 and J usage is TRBJ1-1, with D perhaps TRBD1 (6 bases). CDR3 size: 13 residues. Germline CDR1 and CDR2: GTSNPN and SVGIG (reference sequence).

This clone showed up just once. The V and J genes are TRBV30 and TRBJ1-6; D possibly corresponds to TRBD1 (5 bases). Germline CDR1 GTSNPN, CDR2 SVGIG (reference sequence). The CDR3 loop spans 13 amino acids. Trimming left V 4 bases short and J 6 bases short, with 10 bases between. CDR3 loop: CAWTGGGNSPLHF. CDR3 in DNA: TGTGCCTGGACGGGGGGGGGTAATTCACCCCTCCACTTT.